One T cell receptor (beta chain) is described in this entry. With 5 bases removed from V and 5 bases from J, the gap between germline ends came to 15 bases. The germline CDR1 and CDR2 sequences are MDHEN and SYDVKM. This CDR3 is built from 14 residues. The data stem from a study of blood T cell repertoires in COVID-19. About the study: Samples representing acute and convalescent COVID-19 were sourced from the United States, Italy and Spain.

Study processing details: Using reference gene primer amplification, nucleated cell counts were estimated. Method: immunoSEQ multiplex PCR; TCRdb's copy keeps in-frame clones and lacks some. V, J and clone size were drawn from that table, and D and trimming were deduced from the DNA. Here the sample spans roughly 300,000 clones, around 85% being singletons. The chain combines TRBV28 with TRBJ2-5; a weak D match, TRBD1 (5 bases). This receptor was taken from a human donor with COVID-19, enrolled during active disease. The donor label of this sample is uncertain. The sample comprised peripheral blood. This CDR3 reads CASSLKRGGETQYF. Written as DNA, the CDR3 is TGTGCCAGCAGTCTAAAAAGGGGTGGGGAGACCCAGTACTTC.